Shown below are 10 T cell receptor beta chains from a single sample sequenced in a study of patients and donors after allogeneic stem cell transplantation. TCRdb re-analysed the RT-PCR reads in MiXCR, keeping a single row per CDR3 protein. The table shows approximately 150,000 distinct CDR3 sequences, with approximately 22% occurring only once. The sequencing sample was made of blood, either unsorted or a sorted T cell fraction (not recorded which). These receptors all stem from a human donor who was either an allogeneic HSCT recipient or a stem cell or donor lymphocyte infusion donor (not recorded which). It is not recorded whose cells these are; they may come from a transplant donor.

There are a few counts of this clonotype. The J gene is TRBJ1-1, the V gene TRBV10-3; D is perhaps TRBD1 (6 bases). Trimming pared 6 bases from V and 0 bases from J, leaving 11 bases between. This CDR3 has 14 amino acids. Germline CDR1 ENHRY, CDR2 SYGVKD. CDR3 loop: CAISKDSLNTEAFF. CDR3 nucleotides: TGTGCCATCAGCAAGGACAGCTTGAACACTGAAGCTTTCTTT.

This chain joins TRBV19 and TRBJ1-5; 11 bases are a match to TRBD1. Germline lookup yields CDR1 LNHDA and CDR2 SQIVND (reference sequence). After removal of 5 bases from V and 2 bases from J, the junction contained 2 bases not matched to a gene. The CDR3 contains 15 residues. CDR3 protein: CASSPGQGGNQPQHF. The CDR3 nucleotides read TGTGCCAGTAGTCCGGGACAGGGGGGCAATCAGCCCCAGCATTTT.

CDR3 coding DNA: TGCGCCAGCAGCTTGCAATCCAGGGGGCAAGAGACCCAGTACTTC. Its protein is CASSLQSRGQETQYF. This sequence joins TRBV5-1 and TRBJ2-5, with 7 bases identical to TRBD1. Trimming at V came to 1 base and at J to 2 bases, leaving 5 bases not matched to a gene. Germline V gene sequence: CDR1 SGHRS, CDR2 YFSETQ. The CDR3 spans 15 residues.

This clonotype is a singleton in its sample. For the CDR3, the DNA is TGCGCCAGCAGCGGGGAAGGGGCCTCCTACAATGAGCAGTTCTTC. The encoded protein is CASSGEGASYNEQFF. The chain carries TRBV4-3 and TRBJ2-1; TRBD1 is a possible D gene (5 bases). V was pared by 5 bases and J by 0 bases, with 11 bases between. The CDR3 has 15 amino acids. Germline V lookup: CDR1 LGHNA, CDR2 YSLEER.

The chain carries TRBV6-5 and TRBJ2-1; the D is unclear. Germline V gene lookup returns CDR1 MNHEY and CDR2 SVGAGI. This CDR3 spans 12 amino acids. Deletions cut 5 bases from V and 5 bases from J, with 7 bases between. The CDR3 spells CASSNIHNEQFF. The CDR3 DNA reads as TGTGCCAGCAGTAACATCCACAATGAGCAGTTCTTC.

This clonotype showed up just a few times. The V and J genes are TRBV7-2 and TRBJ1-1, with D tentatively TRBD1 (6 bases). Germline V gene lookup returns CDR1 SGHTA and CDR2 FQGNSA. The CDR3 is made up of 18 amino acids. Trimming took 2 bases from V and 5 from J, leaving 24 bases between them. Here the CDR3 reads CASSLPSTLLQGRTEAFF. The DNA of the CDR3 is TGTGCCAGCAGCTTACCCAGTACTCTCCTCCAGGGGAGGACTGAAGCTTTCTTT.

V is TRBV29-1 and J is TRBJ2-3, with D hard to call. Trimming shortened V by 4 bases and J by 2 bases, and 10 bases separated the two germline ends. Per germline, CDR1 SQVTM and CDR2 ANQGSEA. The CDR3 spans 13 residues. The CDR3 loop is CSVGDINTDTQYF. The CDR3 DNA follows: TGCAGCGTTGGAGACATTAACACAGATACGCAGTATTTT.

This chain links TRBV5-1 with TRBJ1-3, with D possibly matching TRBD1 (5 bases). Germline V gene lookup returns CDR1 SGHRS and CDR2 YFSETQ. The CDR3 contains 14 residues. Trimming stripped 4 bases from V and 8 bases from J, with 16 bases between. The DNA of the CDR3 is TGCGCCAGCAGCATCACAGGCCCAGGCGACACCATATATTTT. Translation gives CASSITGPGDTIYF.

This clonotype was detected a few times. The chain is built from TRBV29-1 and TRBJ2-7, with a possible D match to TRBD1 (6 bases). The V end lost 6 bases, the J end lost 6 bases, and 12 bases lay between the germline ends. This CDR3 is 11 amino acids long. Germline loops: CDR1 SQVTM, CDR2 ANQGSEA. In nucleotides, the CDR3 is TGCAGCGTCGAACAGGGTGCCGAGCAGTACTTC. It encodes CSVEQGAEQYF.

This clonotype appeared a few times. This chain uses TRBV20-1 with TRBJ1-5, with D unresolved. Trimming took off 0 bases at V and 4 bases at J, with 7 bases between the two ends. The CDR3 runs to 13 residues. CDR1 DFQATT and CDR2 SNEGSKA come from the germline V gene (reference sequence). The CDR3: CSARDPINQPQHF. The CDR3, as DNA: TGCAGTGCTAGAGACCCGATTAATCAGCCCCAGCATTTT.